The entry below describes one T cell receptor (beta chain). Per germline, CDR1 SGDLS and CDR2 YYNGEE. With 4 bases clipped from V and 3 bases from J, the junction kept 9 bases outside the gene matches. The CDR3 covers 15 residues. The entry originates in a study of shared clonotypes between healthy human individuals. Study-level information: The cohort had two women and three men, ages 18 to 49.

The method was immunoSEQ multiplex PCR; TCRdb's version includes in-frame clones alone and lacks a portion of them. This table has under 850,000 clones, over 90% appearing once. Terminally differentiated effector memory CD45RA+ cells were left out of the naive CD8 fraction, which was CD45RO-negative and positively selected for CCR7. Donors comprised healthy HIV-negative adults lacking recent acute infections or vaccinations. The receptor's source is a man younger than 45 in good health. Sequenced: naive CD8+ T cells sorted from blood. The rearrangement uses TRBV9 and TRBJ1-1; 7 bases align to TRBD1. In nucleotides, the CDR3 is TGTGCCAGCAGCTTAGGGGACAGCGATTACACTGAAGCTTTCTTT. Translating it yields CASSLGDSDYTEAFF.